The 15 T cell receptor beta chains given below trace back to one sample, sequenced in a study of cytomegalovirus exposure and HLA in healthy donors. The PCR had 60 Vbeta and 13 Jbeta primers. Data came from immunoSEQ multiplex PCR; TCRdb stores just in-frame clones and leaves some out. Of approximately 170,000 clones in the sample, 75% to 90% were seen once. The specimen sequenced was PBMCs. These receptors all stem from a male donor in good health and CMV-seronegative.

The rearrangement links TRBV2 to TRBJ1-4; perhaps TRBD1 as D (5 bases). This CDR3 has 14 residues. V was clipped by 7 bases and J by 5 bases, with 14 bases between them. The germline V gene encodes CDR1 SNHLY and CDR2 FYNNEI. The DNA of the CDR3 is TGTGCCAGCAAGAATCGGGGGGGAAATGAAAAACTGTTTTTT. It encodes CASKNRGGNEKLFF.

The chain joins TRBV2 to TRBJ1-3; TRBD1 agrees at 7 bases. V lost 9 bases to trimming and J lost 0 bases; unmatched junction nucleotides: 8. Germline CDR1 is SNHLY and CDR2 is FYNNEI. The CDR3 contains 15 residues. CDR3: CASSPRTGSGNTIYF. The CDR3 region has the DNA TGTGCCAGTTCCCCCAGGACAGGCTCTGGAAACACCATATATTTT.

The V call is TRBV27, the J call TRBJ1-1, with D maybe TRBD1 (6 bases). Deletions cut 6 bases from V and 5 bases from J, with 13 bases between. Germline values: CDR1 MNHEY, CDR2 SMNVEV (reference sequence). The CDR3 extends over 13 amino acids. CDR3 DNA: TGTGCCAGCAGAGGGGGAGGGGGAACTGAAGCTTTCTTT. This sequence encodes CASRGGGGTEAFF.

The table lists this clone with a few counts. This rearrangement joins TRBV5-1 to TRBJ2-3; possible D gene TRBD1, 5 bases. The CDR3 covers 14 residues. Per germline, CDR1 SGHRS and CDR2 YFSETQ. V was cut by 0 bases and J by 6 bases, with 11 bases left in between. The CDR3 nucleotides read TGCGCCAGCAGCTTGGAACAGGCCGCCGATACGCAGTATTTT. Translating it yields CASSLEQAADTQYF.

The CDR3 protein is CASSKGLAGRLKSQYF. The CDR3 DNA sequence: TGTGCCAGCAGCAAAGGTTTGGCAGGGCGACTGAAGTCCCAGTACTTC. V is TRBV21-1 and J is TRBJ2-5; TRBD1, the D gene given by the table, was not confirmed from the DNA. TRBV21-1 counts as a pseudogene. This CDR3 comprises 16 residues.

This clone was observed a handful of times. This chain connects TRBV6-6 to TRBJ2-7; 8 bases fit TRBD1. Germline values: CDR1 MNHNY, CDR2 SVGAGI (reference sequence). This CDR3 has 14 residues. V lost 6 bases and J lost 4; bases outside the gene matches: 8. CDR3 DNA sequence: TGTGCCAGCAGCGACAGGGGCCCTCAATACGAGCAGTACTTC. It yields the protein CASSDRGPQYEQYF.

The rearrangement joins TRBV5-1 to TRBJ2-1, with 8 bases lining up with TRBD1. This CDR3 contains 16 residues. Trimming at V came to 4 bases and at J to 2 bases, leaving 8 bases not matched to a gene. CDR1 is SGHRS, CDR2 YFSETQ, per germline. Written as DNA, the CDR3 is TGCGCCAGCAGCCTCCACTGGACAGGGACCTACAATGAGCAGTTCTTC. Amino acids: CASSLHWTGTYNEQFF. The whole variable domain, remainder taken from reference TRBV5-1 and TRBJ2-1, is KAGVTQTPRYLIKTRGQQVTLSCSPISGHRSVSWYQQTPGQGLQFLFEYFSETQRNKGNFPGRFSGRQFSNSRSEMNVSTLELGDSALYLCASSLHWTGTYNEQFFGPGTRLTVL.

The gene calls are TRBV19 and TRBJ2-7; weak D call: TRBD2 (6 bases). Germline lookup yields CDR1 LNHDA and CDR2 SQIVND (reference sequence). Trimming removed 5 bases from V and 0 bases from J, with 8 bases in between. CDR3 length equals 13 residues. The CDR3 bases are TGTGCCAGTAGTGCGGGGCCCTCCTACGAGCAGTACTTC. The encoded protein is CASSAGPSYEQYF.

The V call is TRBV9, the J call TRBJ1-6; D ambiguous. The germline CDR1 and CDR2 sequences are SGDLS and YYNGEE. The CDR3 spans 12 residues. Deletions cut 2 bases from V and 7 bases from J, with 4 bases between. CDR3 protein: CASSVLNSPLHF. CDR3 bases: TGTGCCAGCAGCGTTCTGAATTCACCCCTCCACTTT.

The chain combines TRBV18 with TRBJ1-5; 7 nucleotides agree with TRBD1. Germline loops: CDR1 KGHSH, CDR2 LQKENI. This CDR3 comprises 15 residues. V dropped 3 bases and J dropped 2; count of bases not matched to a gene: 4. As DNA, the CDR3 is TGTGCCAGCTCACCCAACAGGGGAGGCAATCAGCCCCAGCATTTT. As protein: CASSPNRGGNQPQHF.

The rearrangement uses TRBV4-1 and TRBJ2-2; tentatively, D is TRBD1 (6 bases). The ends were cut back, 0 bases at V and 3 bases at J, with 14 bases in the middle. This CDR3 comprises 17 residues. Germline-derived CDR1 and CDR2 are MGHRA and YSYEKL. In DNA, the CDR3 is TGCGCCAGCAGCCAAGAAGGAACAGGGAAATACACCGGGGAGCTGTTTTTT. Residues: CASSQEGTGKYTGELFF.

The chain is built from TRBV5-1 and TRBJ2-1, with TRBD2 matching 12 bases. The CDR3 contains 15 residues. CDR1 is SGHRS, CDR2 YFSETQ, per germline. With 4 bases clipped from V and 9 bases from J, the junction kept 8 bases outside the gene matches. CDR3 bases: TGCGCCAGCAGCCCTCCTAGCGGGGGGGCCTTTGAGCAGTTCTTC. Its translation is CASSPPSGGAFEQFF.

CDR3 loop: CASSLVQGIYGYTF. The DNA for the CDR3 is TGTGCCAGCAGCTTAGTTCAGGGTATCTATGGCTACACCTTC. J is TRBJ1-2 and V is TRBV7-2; perhaps TRBD1 as D (5 bases). This CDR3 is 14 amino acids long. The germline V gene encodes CDR1 SGHTA and CDR2 FQGNSA. The germline V and J ends were trimmed by 1 base and 4 bases, with 10 bases remaining between them.

Here the CDR3 reads CATSKTTPNTDTQYF. CDR3 bases: TGTGCCACCAGCAAAACTACCCCCAACACAGATACGCAGTATTTT. The chain employs TRBV15 and TRBJ2-3; no clear D. V was pared by 4 bases and J by 2 bases, with 13 bases between. The CDR3 runs to 15 residues. Germline CDR1 is LNHNV and CDR2 is YYDKDF (reference sequence).

This chain connects TRBV5-4 to TRBJ1-2; D perhaps matches TRBD1 (6 bases). Germline CDR1 reads SGHNT; CDR2 reads YYREEE (reference sequence). There are 16 residues in the CDR3. The germline V and J ends were trimmed by 3 bases and 0 bases, with 15 bases remaining between them. The CDR3 is CASSSQGHYSNYGYTF. As DNA, the CDR3 is TGTGCCAGCAGCTCCCAGGGACACTATTCTAACTATGGCTACACCTTC.